This TCR beta chain was identified during a study of identical twins. A universal primer site came from template switching; cDNA carried unique molecular identifiers. TCRdb processed the 5' RACE reads anew with MiXCR; each CDR3 protein has one entry. This table holds 570,000 or so distinct CDR3 sequences, more than 9% found once. As regards this clonotype: Its antigen is undetermined.

No donor was unhealthy or non-Caucasian. The CDR3 sequence is 14 residues long. Trimming removed 5 bases at V and 6 bases at J, with 13 bases between. Whole-study findings and limits: Carriage of fewer insertions was seen in abundant cord blood beta clonotypes, whereas memory repertoires showed none.

These same records also appear under a second study, on yellow fever vaccine responses in identical twins.

The origin of this receptor is a woman between 18 and 29 years old in good health. The chain couples TRBV12-3 or TRBV12-4 to TRBJ1-4; D not resolved. The sequenced sample consisted of PBMCs. The CDR3, as DNA: TGTGCCAGCAGTCGTGAATATATGGATGAAAAACTGTTTTTT. Amino acid sequence: CASSREYMDEKLFF.